The next 2 T cell receptor beta chains were all read from a single sample in a study of blood T cell repertoires in COVID-19. Assay: immunoSEQ multiplex PCR; the TCRdb copy retains only in-frame clones and omits some. The repertoire holds fewer than 450,000 clones, with about nine tenths as singletons. The sequencing input was peripheral blood. The receptors were sampled from an older woman with COVID-19, enrolled during active disease.

This clone was recorded a few times. This chain uses TRBV28 with TRBJ1-5, with a possible D match to TRBD1 (6 bases). The CDR3 length is 16 residues. Between the trimmed V and J ends, which lost 3 bases and 3 bases, there was a span of 15 bases. CDR1 and CDR2 from the germline V gene are MDHEN and SYDVKM. This chain's CDR3 is CASSFPYRVDNQPQHF. The CDR3 coding sequence is TGTGCCAGCAGTTTCCCCTACAGGGTCGACAATCAGCCCCAGCATTTT.

The chain is built from TRBV5-6 and TRBJ1-2; 7 bases are shared with TRBD1. The V and J ends lost 3 bases and 6 bases, in that order; junction bases with no gene match: 14. Germline lookup yields CDR1 SGHDT and CDR2 YYEEEE. The CDR3 is 16 amino acids. This CDR3 is CASSSPGRRGIDGYTF. The DNA for the CDR3 is TGTGCCAGCAGCTCCCCCGGGCGCAGGGGGATTGATGGCTACACCTTC.